This T cell receptor beta chain emerged from a study of cytomegalovirus exposure and HLA in healthy donors. Comments on this clone: The antigen is unknown.

The V segment lost 5 bases and the J segment 7 bases; nucleotides outside the gene matches: 13. The CDR3 length is 18 residues. Germline CDR1 SGHVS, CDR2 FNYEAQ. The PCR was carried out with 60 Vbeta primers and 13 Jbeta primers. Some clones are missing from TCRdb's copy, which holds only in-frame ones; the method was immunoSEQ multiplex PCR. The table has about 170,000 clones, approximately 84% seen once; the top ten hold 4.5% to 5.5%. Points from the study as a whole: Later, an analysis showed that TCR beta chains associated with HLA were more clonally expanded than others that were equally common. The CMV antigen specificity of a few CMV-associated chains was confirmed through in vitro analysis.

The source of this sequence is a girl aged 10 to 17 in good health and CMV-seropositive. Sample: PBMCs. This chain uses TRBV7-6 with TRBJ2-1; TRBD2 matches 14 bases. CDR3 nucleotide sequence: TGTGCCAGCAGCCTTCGCCCTCGACTAGCGGGGGGGCCAAATGAGCAGTTCTTC. This gives the protein CASSLRPRLAGGPNEQFF.